A selection of T cell receptor beta chains follows, all from one sample in a study of cytomegalovirus exposure and HLA in healthy donors. Assay used: immunoSEQ multiplex PCR; TCRdb lists only in-frame clones, some missing. This repertoire shows about 73,000 clones, 60% to 85% found once; its top ten account for 9.5% to 15%. Sequenced material: PBMCs. These TCRs come from a man in his 70s in good health and CMV-seronegative. Each CDR3 is given with its conserved first and last residue. The D gene is left open where the match is weak. Some rows mark clone size as missing; the rest say once, few, many or name a class of expanded clone.

D: NA; V: TRBV6-1; size: NA; J: TRBJ1-1; DNA: TGTGCCAGCAGTGACCGGGGAGTGAACACTGAAGCTTTCTTT; CDR3: CASSDRGVNTEAFF
D: TRBD1; V: TRBV30; size: NA; J: TRBJ1-4; DNA: TGTGCCTGGAGTGGGACAGGGGGCGGAAGTCGTGAAAAACTGTTTTTT; CDR3: CAWSGTGGGSREKLFF
D: NA; V: TRBV11-2; size: NA; J: TRBJ2-1; DNA: TGTGCCAGCAGCTTAGATTCGACAGGTCCCAATGAGCAGTTCTTC; CDR3: CASSLDSTGPNEQFF
D: NA; V: TRBV18; size: NA; J: TRBJ1-6; DNA: TGTGCCAGCTCACCACGGGGCGGTTATAATTCACCCCTCCACTTT; CDR3: CASSPRGGYNSPLHF
D: TRBD1; V: TRBV19; size: NA; J: TRBJ2-3; DNA: TGTGCCAGTAGTCCACGGGACAGGGGAGCAGATACGCAGTATTTT; CDR3: CASSPRDRGADTQYF
D: TRBD1; V: TRBV10-3; size: NA; J: TRBJ1-3; DNA: TGTGCCATCAGTGGACAGGGTAACGGAAACACCATATATTTT; CDR3: CAISGQGNGNTIYF
D: NA; V: TRBV5-8; size: NA; J: TRBJ1-2; DNA: TGTGCCAGCAGCTTGGGGGTCCGGAGCGACTATGGCTACACCTTC; CDR3: CASSLGVRSDYGYTF
D: TRBD2; V: TRBV7-2; size: NA; J: TRBJ2-7; DNA: TGTGCCAGCAGCTTAGCAGCGGGGGGCTCCTACGAGCAGTACTTC; CDR3: CASSLAAGGSYEQYF
D: TRBD1; V: TRBV18; size: NA; J: TRBJ1-5; DNA: TGTGCCAGCTCACGAGAGGACAGGGGAAGCAATCAGCCCCAGCATTTT; CDR3: CASSREDRGSNQPQHF
D: NA; V: TRBV6-5; size: NA; J: TRBJ2-2; DNA: TGTGCCAGCAGTTTGACCGGGACACGGAACACCGGGGAGCTGTTTTTT; CDR3: CASSLTGTRNTGELFF
D: TRBD1; V: TRBV7-2; size: NA; J: TRBJ1-6; DNA: TGTGCCAGCAGCCCCCGACAGGGTGGAGGTTCACCCCTCCACTTT; CDR3: CASSPRQGGGSPLHF
D: NA; V: TRBV5-1; size: NA; J: TRBJ2-7; DNA: TGCGCCAGCAGCTCGGGACTGTCGCCCTACGGGCAGTACTTC; CDR3: CASSSGLSPYGQYF
D: NA; V: TRBV5-5; size: NA; J: TRBJ1-2; DNA: TGTGCCAGCAGCTTGGTGATGATAACAGAGTTATATGGCTACACCTTC; CDR3: CASSLVMITELYGYTF
D: NA; V: TRBV5-1; size: NA; J: TRBJ2-7; DNA: TGCGCCAGCAGCTTGTCGGGGAACTACGAGCAGTACTTC; CDR3: CASSLSGNYEQYF
D: NA; V: TRBV7-9; size: NA; J: TRBJ2-7; DNA: TGTTCCAGCAGCCCAACCGGACAGAGTACCTACGAGCAGTACTTC; CDR3: CSSSPTGQSTYEQYF
D: NA; V: TRBV6-5; size: once; J: TRBJ2-7; DNA: TGTGCCAGCACCGGGAACTACGAGCAGTACTTC; CDR3: CASTGNYEQYF
D: TRBD1; V: TRBV7-2; size: NA; J: TRBJ2-7; DNA: TGTGCCAGCAGTTTAGGACCGGGACAGACCTACGAGCAGTACTTC; CDR3: CASSLGPGQTYEQYF
D: TRBD1; V: TRBV6-5; size: few; J: TRBJ2-1; DNA: TGTGCCAGCAGTAAGGGACAGGGCGACAATGAGCAGTTCTTC; CDR3: CASSKGQGDNEQFF
D: NA; V: TRBV2; size: NA; J: TRBJ2-1; DNA: TGTGCCAGCAAGGGGATGCAGCAGTTCTTC; CDR3: CASKGMQQFF
D: TRBD1; V: TRBV7-9; size: once; J: TRBJ2-4; DNA: TGTGCCAGCAGCTTAGATGAGACAGGGGGTTGGCAGTACTTC; CDR3: CASSLDETGGWQYF
D: NA; V: TRBV6-6; size: NA; J: TRBJ1-3; DNA: TGTGCCAGCCATTACAGGGATGGAAACACCATATATTTT; CDR3: CASHYRDGNTIYF
D: TRBD2; V: TRBV11-2; size: NA; J: TRBJ2-7; DNA: TGTGCCAGCAGCCGTTTGGGACTAGACACCTACGAGCAGTACTTC; CDR3: CASSRLGLDTYEQYF
D: NA; V: TRBV18; size: NA; J: TRBJ1-2; DNA: TGTGCCAGCTCACCGCAGAACAGCAACAGGGATGGGGGCTACACCTTC; CDR3: CASSPQNSNRDGGYTF
D: NA; V: TRBV5-5; size: once; J: TRBJ1-5; DNA: TGTGCCTCAAGCCGGCAGGGAGGGTTAAGCAATCAGCCCCAGCATTTT; CDR3: CASSRQGGLSNQPQHF
D: NA; V: TRBV27; size: NA; J: TRBJ1-5; DNA: TGTGCCAGCAGTGTTCAGGGTAGACAGCCCCAGCATTTT; CDR3: CASSVQGRQPQHF
D: NA; V: TRBV5-1; size: NA; J: TRBJ2-2; DNA: TGCGCCAGCAGCTCTGGGACGGACGGGAGTATCTCCGGGGAGCTGTTTTTT; CDR3: CASSSGTDGSISGELFF
D: NA; V: TRBV19; size: NA; J: TRBJ1-4; DNA: TGTGCCAGTAGTATACAGGGTGGTGAAAAACTGTTTTTT; CDR3: CASSIQGGEKLFF
D: NA; V: TRBV7-9; size: NA; J: TRBJ1-5; DNA: TGTGCCAGCAGCTATCAGGGCAATCAGCCCCAGCATTTT; CDR3: CASSYQGNQPQHF
D: TRBD2; V: TRBV13; size: NA; J: TRBJ2-3; DNA: TGTGCCAGCAGCTTAGGCCAGCGGGGCAACACAGATACGCAGTATTTT; CDR3: CASSLGQRGNTDTQYF
D: NA; V: TRBV5-6; size: NA; J: TRBJ1-1; DNA: TGTGCCAGCAGCTTGGTGGGGGGTGAAGCTTTCTTT; CDR3: CASSLVGGEAFF
D: NA; V: TRBV6-5; size: few; J: TRBJ1-6; DNA: TGTGCCAGCAGCCCCCACGGGGGGGGGTTGTCACCCCTCCACTTT; CDR3: CASSPHGGGLSPLHF
D: TRBD1; V: TRBV7-2; size: once; J: TRBJ2-4; DNA: TGTGCCAGCAGCTTCGGACAGGGTAGGGACAAAAACATTCAGTACTTC; CDR3: CASSFGQGRDKNIQYF
D: TRBD1; V: TRBV7-9; size: NA; J: TRBJ1-2; DNA: TGTGCCAGCAGCTTGCTTGCCGGGACAGTCTATGGCTACACCTTC; CDR3: CASSLLAGTVYGYTF
D: TRBD1; V: TRBV2; size: NA; J: TRBJ1-3; DNA: TGTGCCAGCTCCGGACAGGGAACCTCTGGAAACACCATATATTTT; CDR3: CASSGQGTSGNTIYF
D: NA; V: TRBV5-4; size: NA; J: TRBJ2-2; DNA: TGTGCCAGCAGCTCCCAACTGTACACCGGGGAGCTGTTTTTT; CDR3: CASSSQLYTGELFF
D: NA; V: TRBV7-2; size: NA; J: TRBJ1-1; DNA: TGTGCCAGCAGCTTAAAGAGACAGTACACTGAAGCTTTCTTT; CDR3: CASSLKRQYTEAFF
D: TRBD2; V: TRBV5-6; size: NA; J: TRBJ2-1; DNA: TGTGCCAGCAGCCCGGGACTAGCGGGAACTGAGCAGTTCTTC; CDR3: CASSPGLAGTEQFF
D: NA; V: TRBV7-9; size: few; J: TRBJ1-1; DNA: TGTGCCAGCAATCTACGGGACATGAACACTGAAGCTTTCTTT; CDR3: CASNLRDMNTEAFF
D: NA; V: TRBV7-2; size: NA; J: TRBJ1-2; DNA: TGTGCCAGCAGCTTTAGGTCCAGGGGCGGGGGAAGCCTTTCGGGCTACACCTTC; CDR3: CASSFRSRGGGSLSGYTF
D: NA; V: TRBV19; size: NA; J: TRBJ2-2; DNA: TGTGCCAGTAGTGGGGGCTTTGTGGACACCGGGGAGCTGTTTTTT; CDR3: CASSGGFVDTGELFF
D: TRBD2; V: TRBV19; size: NA; J: TRBJ2-3; DNA: TGTGCCAGTAGTACCGGGGTAGCGGGGACAGATACGCAGTATTTT; CDR3: CASSTGVAGTDTQYF
D: TRBD1; V: TRBV7-2; size: NA; J: TRBJ2-3; DNA: TGTGCCAGCAGCTTATGGACAGGGGGCACAGATACGCAGTATTTT; CDR3: CASSLWTGGTDTQYF
D: NA; V: TRBV5-1; size: NA; J: TRBJ2-2; DNA: TGCGCCAGCAGCTCTGGGACACAATTTACCGGGGAGCTGTTTTTT; CDR3: CASSSGTQFTGELFF
D: TRBD2; V: TRBV30; size: once; J: TRBJ2-1; DNA: TGTGCCTGGAGTGTAAGCGGGAGCGGTTACAATGAGCAGTTCTTC; CDR3: CAWSVSGSGYNEQFF
D: NA; V: TRBV6-6; size: few; J: TRBJ2-1; DNA: TGTGCCAGCAGTTACAGCGACCCACGGTATGAGCAGTTCTTC; CDR3: CASSYSDPRYEQFF
D: NA; V: TRBV7-2; size: NA; J: TRBJ2-7; DNA: TGTGCCAGCAGCTCTTCGACAGGCTACGAGCAGTACTTC; CDR3: CASSSSTGYEQYF
D: NA; V: TRBV10-2; size: NA; J: TRBJ2-1; DNA: TGCGCCAGCAGTGTTCAGACCTACAATGAGCAGTTCTTC; CDR3: CASSVQTYNEQFF